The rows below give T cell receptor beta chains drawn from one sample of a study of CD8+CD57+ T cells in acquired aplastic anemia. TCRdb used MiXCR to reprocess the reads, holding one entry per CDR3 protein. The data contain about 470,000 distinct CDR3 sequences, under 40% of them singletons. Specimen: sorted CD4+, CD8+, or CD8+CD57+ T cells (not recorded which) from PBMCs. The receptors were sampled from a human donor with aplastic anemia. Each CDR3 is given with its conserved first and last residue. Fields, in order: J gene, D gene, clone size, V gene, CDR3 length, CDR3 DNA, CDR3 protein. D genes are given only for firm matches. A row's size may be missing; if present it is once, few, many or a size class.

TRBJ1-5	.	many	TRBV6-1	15	TGTGCCAGCAGTCCACTCGGTTCGGTCAATCAGCCCCAGCATTTT	CASSPLGSVNQPQHF
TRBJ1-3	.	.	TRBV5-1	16	TGCGCCAGCAGTCGGACAGCCTCTTTCGCCGGAAACACCATATATTTT	CASSRTASFAGNTIYF
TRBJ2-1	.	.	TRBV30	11	TGTGCCTGTGAACCCGCCTATAAGCAGTTCTTC	CACEPAYKQFF
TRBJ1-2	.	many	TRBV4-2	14	TGTGCCAGCAGCCAATCAAGGGAGGCAGGTGGCTACACCTTC	CASSQSREAGGYTF
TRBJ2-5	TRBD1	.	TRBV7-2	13	TGTGCCAGCAGCTCCGACAGGGATGAGACCCAGTACTTC	CASSSDRDETQYF
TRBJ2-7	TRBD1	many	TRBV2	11	TGTGCCAGCAACCAGGGGGTGACGCAGTACTTC	CASNQGVTQYF
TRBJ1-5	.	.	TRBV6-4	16	TGTGCCAGCAGCCAACTCCGCTGGGGGAGCAATCAGCCCCAGCATTTT	CASSQLRWGSNQPQHF
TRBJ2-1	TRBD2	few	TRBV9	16	TGTGCCAGCAGCGTTGGGACTAGCGGGAGTATCGGTGAGCAGTTCTTC	CASSVGTSGSIGEQFF
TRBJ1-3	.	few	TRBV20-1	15	TGCAGTGCGACTATGCCAAGGTCCTCTGGAAACACCATATATTTT	CSATMPRSSGNTIYF
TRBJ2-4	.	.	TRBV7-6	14	TGTGCCAGCAGCTTAGGGGGCCCAGGGGACATTCAGTACTTC	CASSLGGPGDIQYF
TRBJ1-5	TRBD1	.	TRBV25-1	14	TGTGCCAGCTTAGGGACAGGCGGGAATCAGCCCCAGCATTTT	CASLGTGGNQPQHF
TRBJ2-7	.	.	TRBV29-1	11	TGCAGTGTCTCGGGTCTAGGGGAGCAGTACTTC	CSVSGLGEQYF
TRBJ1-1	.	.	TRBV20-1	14	TGCAGTGCTCCTAAACAGGGCCCGAACACTGAAGCTTTCTTT	CSAPKQGPNTEAFF
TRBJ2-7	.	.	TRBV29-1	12	TGCGGCGCTGCGACACTATCCTACAAGCAGTACTTC	CGAATLSYKQYF
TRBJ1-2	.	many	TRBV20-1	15	TGCAGTGCCCGGGGACGGACTTCAGCTAACTATGGCTACACCTTC	CSARGRTSANYGYTF
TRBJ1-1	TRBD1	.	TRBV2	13	TGTGCCAGCAGTGGCCGGGACAGGGTTTCAGCTTTCTTT	CASSGRDRVSAFF
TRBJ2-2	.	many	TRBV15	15	TGTGCCACCAGCAGAGTAACACCGAACACCGGGGAGCTGTTTTTT	CATSRVTPNTGELFF
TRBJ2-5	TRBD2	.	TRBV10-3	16	TGTGCCATCAGACCTGCTAGCGGGGGGGGTCTGGGGACCCAGTACTTC	CAIRPASGGGLGTQYF
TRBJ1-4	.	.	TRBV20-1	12	TGCCGGGGAGGGGAGGGAGGTGAAAAACTGTTTTTT	CRGGEGGEKLFF
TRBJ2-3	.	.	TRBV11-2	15	TGTGCCAGCAGCTTAACCCGGGACCTCACAGATACGCAGTATTTT	CASSLTRDLTDTQYF
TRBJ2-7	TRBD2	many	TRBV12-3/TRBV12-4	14	TGTGCCAGCAGCTCACTAGCGGGGGACTACGAGCAGTACTTC	CASSSLAGDYEQYF
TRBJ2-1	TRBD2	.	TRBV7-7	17	TGTGCTAGCAGCCGACTAGCGGCCCAGAGCTCCTACAATGAGCAGTTCTTC	CASSRLAAQSSYNEQFF
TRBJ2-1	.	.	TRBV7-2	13	TGTGCCAGCAGCTCTATTGGGGTCTATGAGCAGTTCTTC	CASSSIGVYEQFF
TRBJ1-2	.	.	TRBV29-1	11	TGCAGCGGACGGACAACGGACAGCTACACCTTC	CSGRTTDSYTF
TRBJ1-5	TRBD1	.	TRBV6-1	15	TGTGCCAGCAGTGAACCCCAGGGGGCTATTCAGCCCCAGCATTTT	CASSEPQGAIQPQHF
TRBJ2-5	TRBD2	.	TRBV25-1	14	TGTGCCAGCAGTGAATTCTGGCGGGGGGAGACCCAGTACTTC	CASSEFWRGETQYF
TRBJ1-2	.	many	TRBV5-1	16	TGCGCCAGCCGAGGGAACACAGCCTCCCCCATATATGGCTACACCTTC	CASRGNTASPIYGYTF
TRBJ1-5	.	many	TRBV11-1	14	TGTGCCAGCAGCTACCCCGGTAGCAATCAGCCCCAGCATTTT	CASSYPGSNQPQHF
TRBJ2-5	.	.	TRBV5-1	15	TGCGCCAGCAGCTTGTGGGGCCCAGTACAAGAGACCCAGTACTTC	CASSLWGPVQETQYF
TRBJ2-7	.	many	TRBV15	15	TGTGCCACCAGCAGAGAATCTAGGGACCCCTACGAGCAGTACTTC	CATSRESRDPYEQYF
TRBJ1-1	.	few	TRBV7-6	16	TGTGCCAGCAGCTTCTATCCACTTAGGCAACCCACTGAAGCTTTCTTT	CASSFYPLRQPTEAFF
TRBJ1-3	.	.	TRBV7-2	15	TGTGCCAGCAGCTTAGTGGGGAACTCTGGAAACACCATATATTTT	CASSLVGNSGNTIYF
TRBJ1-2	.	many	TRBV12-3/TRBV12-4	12	TGTGCCAGCAGTTTTGGGGTGTTAGGCTACACCTTC	CASSFGVLGYTF
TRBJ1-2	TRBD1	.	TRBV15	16	TGTGCCACCAGCAGCATGACAGGGGTTCTTGCCTATGGCTACACCTTC	CATSSMTGVLAYGYTF
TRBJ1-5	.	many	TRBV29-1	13	TGCAGCGTTGAAATGGGTGTGGGGCAGCCCCAGCATTTT	CSVEMGVGQPQHF
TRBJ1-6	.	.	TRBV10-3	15	TGTGCCATCAGTGACGGGTACAGGGAAGAATCACCCCTCCACTTT	CAISDGYREESPLHF
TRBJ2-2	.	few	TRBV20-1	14	TGCAGTGCTAGTGGACGGAAGAACACCGGGGAGCTGTTTTTT	CSASGRKNTGELFF
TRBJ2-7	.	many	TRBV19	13	TGTGCCAGTAGTCGGACAGTACTCTACGAGCAGTACTTC	CASSRTVLYEQYF
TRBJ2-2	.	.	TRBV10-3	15	TGTGCCAGCAATAGAAAGGGGGAAAGGACCGGGGAGCTGTTTTTT	CASNRKGERTGELFF
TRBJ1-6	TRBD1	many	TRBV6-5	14	TGTGCCAGCAGTACCGGGACAGGGGGGACACCCCTCCACTTT	CASSTGTGGTPLHF
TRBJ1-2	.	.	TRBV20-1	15	TGCAGTGCTAGTCCGCTAACTACAGTAAACTGTGGCTACACCTTC	CSASPLTTVNCGYTF
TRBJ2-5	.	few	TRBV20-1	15	TGCAGTGCTGGGGCTGGCGTATCGTTCCAAGAGACCCAGTACTTC	CSAGAGVSFQETQYF
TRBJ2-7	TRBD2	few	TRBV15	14	TGTGCCACCAGCAGGGTACTAGCGGGAGTGATTGGGGACTTC	CATSRVLAGVIGDF
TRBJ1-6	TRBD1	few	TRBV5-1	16	TGCGCCAGCAGCTATGAACAGACAGGGAATAATTCACCCCTCCACTTT	CASSYEQTGNNSPLHF
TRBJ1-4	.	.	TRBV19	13	TGTGCCAGTAGTATCTCGGGAGATGAAAAACTGTTTTTT	CASSISGDEKLFF
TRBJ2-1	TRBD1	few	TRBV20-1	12	TGCAGTCCCCGACAGGGTGGGAATGAGCAGTTCTTC	CSPRQGGNEQFF
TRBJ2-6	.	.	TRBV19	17	TGTGCCAGTAGTATACGCAGGGTCGGAGGTGGGGCCAACGTCCTGACTTTC	CASSIRRVGGGANVLTF
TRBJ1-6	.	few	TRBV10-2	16	TGCGCCAGCAGTGAGTCGAAAGGCGTTCGTGATTCACCCCTCCACTTT	CASSESKGVRDSPLHF
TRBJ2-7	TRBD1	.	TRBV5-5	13	TGTGCCAGCAGGCACCGACAGGGCATGGAGCAGTACTTC	CASRHRQGMEQYF
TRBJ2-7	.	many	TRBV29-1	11	TGCAGCTACGGGCGGTTCGGGGAGCAGTACTTC	CSYGRFGEQYF
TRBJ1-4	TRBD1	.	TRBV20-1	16	TGCAGTGCTAGAGATCGTGTGCCTACAGGGGGTGAAAAACTGTTTTTT	CSARDRVPTGGEKLFF
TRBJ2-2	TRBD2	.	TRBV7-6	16	TGTGCCAGCAGCTTAGGTTCTAGCGGGAACACCGGGGAGCTGTTTTTT	CASSLGSSGNTGELFF
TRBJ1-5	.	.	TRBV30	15	TGTGCCTGGAGCGCGGGACTTGAGGGGAATCAGCCCCAGCATTTT	CAWSAGLEGNQPQHF
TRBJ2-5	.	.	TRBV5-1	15	TGCGCCAGCAGTAGGCCGGGACGCCAACAAGAGACCCAGTACTTC	CASSRPGRQQETQYF
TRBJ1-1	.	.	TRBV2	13	TGTGCCAGCAGTAGGAACAGCGGGACTGAAGCTTTCTTT	CASSRNSGTEAFF
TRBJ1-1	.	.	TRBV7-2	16	TGTGCCAGCAGCTTAGCAGGGACAAGACTGAACACTGAAGCTTTCTTT	CASSLAGTRLNTEAFF
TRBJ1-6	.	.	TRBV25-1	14	TGTGCCCGCAGTCCAACAGGGCCTAATTCACCCCTCCACTTT	CARSPTGPNSPLHF
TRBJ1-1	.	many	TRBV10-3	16	TGTGCCATCAGTGACTTCCAGGGAGGGGGAAAGCCTGAAGCTTTCTTT	CAISDFQGGGKPEAFF
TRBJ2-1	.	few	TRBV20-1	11	TGCAGTGCTGGGTTTTACAATGAGCAGTTCTTC	CSAGFYNEQFF
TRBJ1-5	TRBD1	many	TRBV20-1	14	TGCAGTGCCGGGACAGGCGGACGCAATCAGCCCCAGCATTTT	CSAGTGGRNQPQHF